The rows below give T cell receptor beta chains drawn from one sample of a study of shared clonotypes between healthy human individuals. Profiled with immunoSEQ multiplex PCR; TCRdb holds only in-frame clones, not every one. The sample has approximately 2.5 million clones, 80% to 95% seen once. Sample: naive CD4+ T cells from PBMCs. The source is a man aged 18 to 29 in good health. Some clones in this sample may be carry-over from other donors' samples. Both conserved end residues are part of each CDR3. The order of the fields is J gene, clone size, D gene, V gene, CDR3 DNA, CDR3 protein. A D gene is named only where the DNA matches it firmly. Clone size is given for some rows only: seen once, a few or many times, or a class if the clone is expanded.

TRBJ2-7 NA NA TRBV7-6 TGTGCCAGCAGCTCTCGACCCAGCTCCTACGAGCAGTACTTC CASSSRPSSYEQYF
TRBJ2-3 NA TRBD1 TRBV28 TGTGCCAGCAGTCCCCGGACAGGGAGGCCAGATACGCAGTATTTT CASSPRTGRPDTQYF
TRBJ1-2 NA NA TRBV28 TGTGCCAGCAGTTTAGGCAGTATGACGGTTTTAAGGGATGGCTACACCTTC CASSLGSMTVLRDGYTF
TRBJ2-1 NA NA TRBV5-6 TGTGCCAGCAGCTTGTCCGAGTCTCAACAGTTCTTC CASSLSESQQFF
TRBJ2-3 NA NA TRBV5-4 TGTGCCAGCAGCCAGGCGGAGGGCAGCACAGATACGCAGTATTTT CASSQAEGSTDTQYF
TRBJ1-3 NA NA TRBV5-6 TGTGCCAGCAGCTTAGGGATATCGGGAAACACCATATATTTT CASSLGISGNTIYF
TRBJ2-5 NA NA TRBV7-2 TGTGCCAGCAGCTTAAGAGAAGAGACCCAGTACTTC CASSLREETQYF
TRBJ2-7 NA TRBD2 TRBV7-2 TGTGCCAGCAGCCAAGTACTAGCGGACTACGAGCAGTACTTC CASSQVLADYEQYF
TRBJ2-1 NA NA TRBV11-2 TGTGCCAGCAGAGCGAACACCTACAATGAGCAGTTCTTC CASRANTYNEQFF
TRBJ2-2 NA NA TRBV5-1 TGCGCCAGCAGCTTGTTTGGCTCGGCCGGGGAGCTGTTTTTT CASSLFGSAGELFF
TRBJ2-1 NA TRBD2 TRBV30 TGTGCCTGGAGTGTACTAAGGCTAGCGGGTAATGAGCAGTTCTTC CAWSVLRLAGNEQFF
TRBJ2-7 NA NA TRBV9 TGTGCCAGCAGCGGTGGACTCCCTGCCTACGAGCAGTACTTC CASSGGLPAYEQYF
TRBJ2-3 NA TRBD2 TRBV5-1 TGCGCCAGCAGCTTGGCGTCTCCTAGCGGGAGGGCGTCAGATACGCAGTATTTT CASSLASPSGRASDTQYF
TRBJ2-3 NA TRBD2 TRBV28 TGTGCCAGCACCCCCTGGGAGGGAAGCACAGATACGCAGTATTTT CASTPWEGSTDTQYF
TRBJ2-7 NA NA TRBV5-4 TGTGCCAGCAGCTTAGGGAGTACTGCGGGTACCTACGAGCAGTACTTC CASSLGSTAGTYEQYF
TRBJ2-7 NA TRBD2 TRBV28 TGTGCCAGCAGCAGACTAGCGGATTCCTACGAGCAGTACTTC CASSRLADSYEQYF
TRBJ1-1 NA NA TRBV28 TGTGCCAGCAGTTTGGTGGGGGGCTTCAGCCTGAACACTGAAGCTTTCTTT CASSLVGGFSLNTEAFF
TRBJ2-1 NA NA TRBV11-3 TGTGCCAGCAGCTTAATCCCTGGGACCTACAATGAGCAGTTCTTC CASSLIPGTYNEQFF
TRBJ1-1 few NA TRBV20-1 TGCAGTGCCCCCCAAAACACTGAAGCTTTCTTT CSAPQNTEAFF
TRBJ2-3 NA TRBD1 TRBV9 TGTGCCAGCAGCGCCGGGACAGGGATTGGTACAGATACGCAGTATTTT CASSAGTGIGTDTQYF
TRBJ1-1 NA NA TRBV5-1 TGCGCCAGCAGCTTGGTCGGGTGGGGGAACACTGAAGCTTTCTTT CASSLVGWGNTEAFF
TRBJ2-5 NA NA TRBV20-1 TGCAGTGTCCAGGGTCGAGAGACCCAGTACTTC CSVQGRETQYF
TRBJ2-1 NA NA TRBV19 TGTGCCAGTAGTATAGGCTACCGGGAGCAGTTCTTC CASSIGYREQFF
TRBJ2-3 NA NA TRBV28 TGTGCCAGCAGTCTCCCTAGGGGCGATACGCAGTATTTT CASSLPRGDTQYF
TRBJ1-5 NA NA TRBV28 TGTGCCAGCAGTAATCCAGGGCACCAGCCCCAGCATTTT CASSNPGHQPQHF
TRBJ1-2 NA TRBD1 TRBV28 TGTGCCAGCAGTTTATTGGGTCAGGGGGCGCGAGGGGACTATGGCTACACCTTC CASSLLGQGARGDYGYTF
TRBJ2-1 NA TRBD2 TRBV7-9 TGTGCCAGCAGCCGCCATGGGACTAGCGGGAGCGATGAGCAGTTCTTC CASSRHGTSGSDEQFF
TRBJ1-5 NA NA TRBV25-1 TGTGCCAGCAGGGGATCAGGGGCAAGCAATCAGCCCCAGCATTTT CASRGSGASNQPQHF
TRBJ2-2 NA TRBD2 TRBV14 TGTGCCAGCAGCCAAGCGGGACTAGCGTCGAACACCGGGGAGCTGTTTTTT CASSQAGLASNTGELFF
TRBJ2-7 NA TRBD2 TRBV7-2 TGTGCCAGCAGCTTAGGGACTAGCGGAGCGGACCCCTACGAGCAGTACTTC CASSLGTSGADPYEQYF
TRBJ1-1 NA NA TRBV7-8 TGTGCCAGCAGCTTAGGGGAGGGTGGGACTGAAGCTTTCTTT CASSLGEGGTEAFF
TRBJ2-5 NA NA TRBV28 TGTGCCAGCCTGGGGGGGGCGCAAGAGACCCAGTACTTC CASLGGAQETQYF
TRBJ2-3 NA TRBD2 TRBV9 TGTGCCAGCAGCTGGGAGGGGATAAGCACAGATACGCAGTATTTT CASSWEGISTDTQYF
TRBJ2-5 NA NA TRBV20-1 TGCAGTGCCTCTCAAGAGACCCAGTACTTC CSASQETQYF
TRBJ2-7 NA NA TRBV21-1 TGTGCCAGCAGCGGGAGCACCCACTACGAGCAGTACTTC CASSGSTHYEQYF
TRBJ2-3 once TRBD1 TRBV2 TGTGCCAGCTCGACAGGGGAAGAGATTACGCAGTATTTT CASSTGEEITQYF
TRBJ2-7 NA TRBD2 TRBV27 TGTGCCAGCAGTCCCGAGACTAGCGGAAGGTCCTACGAGCAGTACTTC CASSPETSGRSYEQYF
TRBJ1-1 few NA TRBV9 TGTGCCAGCAGAAGGGACGCCCGGAACACTGAAGCTTTCTTT CASRRDARNTEAFF
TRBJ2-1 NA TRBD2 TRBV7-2 TGTGCCAGCAGACCTAGCGGTTCCTCCTACAATGAGCAGTTCTTC CASRPSGSSYNEQFF
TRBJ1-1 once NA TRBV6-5 TGTGCCAGCAGCCTAGGTCGGGGCCCTGAAGCTTTCTTT CASSLGRGPEAFF
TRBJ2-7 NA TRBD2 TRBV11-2 TGTGCCAGCAGCTTGGGACTAGCGAGGGACGAGCAGTACTTC CASSLGLARDEQYF
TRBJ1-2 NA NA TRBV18 TGTGCCAGCTCACCGCCCGACAGAACCAGAGCTAACTATGGCTACACCTTC CASSPPDRTRANYGYTF
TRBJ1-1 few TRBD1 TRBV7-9 TGTGCCAGCGCGGGACAGGGGGCCACTGAAGCTTTCTTT CASAGQGATEAFF